The clone carrying this T cell receptor (beta chain) came up a few times. Its target is not known. The entry originates in a study of T-cell memory formation after mild COVID-19. Findings of the study overall: There was a balanced CD4/CD8 profile in clones contracting day 15 to 85, and later expanders leaned CD4+. The main location of contracting CD4+ clones was CM and EM, and that of contracting CD8+ clones was EMRA. SARS-CoV-2 specificity was not confirmed for second-wave clones peaking on day 37. The study detected some responding clones in pre-infection memory, suggesting cross-reactive memory joined.

The V gene lost 5 bases and the J gene lost 5 bases, with 16 bases spanning the gap. CDR3 length: 15 amino acids. Each CDR3 protein is one row after TCRdb ran MiXCR on the 5' RACE reads. The top ten clones hold about 24% of a sample with hundreds of thousands of distinct CDR3 sequences, roughly 15% of them seen once. The sequence derives from a man aged 18 to 29 who had mild COVID-19 (a few samples of this study predate the infection). Cell type and time point are not known. The sequencing input was PBMCs or a T cell subset sorted from them (not recorded which). This sequence joins TRBV12-3 or TRBV12-4 and TRBJ1-5; D may be TRBD1 (5 bases). The CDR3 sequence: CASSPQEYGDQPQHF. CDR3 bases: TGTGCCAGCAGTCCACAGGAGTATGGGGATCAGCCCCAGCATTTT.